Presented here are 23 T cell receptor beta chains from one specimen sequenced in a study of cytomegalovirus exposure and HLA in healthy donors. Primers included in the PCR were 60 Vbeta and 13 Jbeta primers. Produced via immunoSEQ multiplex PCR; TCRdb's table is partial and in-frame only. Of tens of thousands of clones listed, about 83% are singletons. Specimen: PBMCs. The receptors here all came from a young woman in good health and CMV-seropositive.

The rearrangement joins TRBV4-1 to TRBJ2-7; D ambiguous. CDR1 is MGHRA, CDR2 YSYEKL, per germline. Trimming pared 1 base from V and 3 bases from J, leaving 13 bases between. The CDR3 covers 15 residues. CDR3 sequence (DNA): TGCGCCAGCAGCCAAGTACTGCCCGGGTTCTACGAGCAGTACTTC. Protein sequence: CASSQVLPGFYEQYF.

The J gene is TRBJ2-1, the V gene TRBV2; tentative D call: TRBD1 (5 bases). The V gene lost 0 bases and the J gene lost 4 bases, with 13 bases spanning the gap. The germline gives CDR1 SNHLY, CDR2 FYNNEI. The CDR3 has 16 residues. CDR3 sequence reads: CASSEALQGSYNEQFF. CDR3 nucleotide sequence: TGTGCCAGCAGTGAAGCGCTCCAGGGCAGTTACAATGAGCAGTTCTTC.

The chain joins TRBV5-4 to TRBJ2-5; a weak D match, TRBD1 (5 bases). This CDR3 spans 15 amino acids. Between the trimmed V and J ends, which lost 3 bases and 0 bases, there was a span of 12 bases. Germline V gene data show CDR1 as SGHNT and CDR2 as YYREEE (reference sequence). CDR3 coding DNA: TGTGCCAGCAGCTCCACCGACAGATACCAAGAGACCCAGTACTTC. Translated, it gives CASSSTDRYQETQYF.

Only one count was recorded for this clone. Other DNA variants within this sample encode the same CDR3. V and J are TRBV29-1 and TRBJ1-2; D ambiguous. V dropped 3 bases and J dropped 4 bases, with 9 bases sitting between them. The CDR3 loop spans 12 amino acids. Per the germline V gene, CDR1 is SQVTM and CDR2 is ANQGSEA. In nucleotides, the CDR3 is TGCAGCGTTGACCGGACTGGCTATGGCTACACCTTC. Translating gives CSVDRTGYGYTF.

The V and J genes are TRBV9 and TRBJ2-5; D not certain. The CDR3 spans 16 residues. With 0 bases removed from V and 0 bases from J, the gap between germline ends came to 12 bases. Germline CDR1 SGDLS, CDR2 YYNGEE. CDR3 loop: CASSVGGTMYQETQYF. Here the CDR3 DNA reads TGTGCCAGCAGCGTAGGAGGCACAATGTACCAAGAGACCCAGTACTTC.

The chain joins TRBV5-1 to TRBJ1-4; tentative D call: TRBD1 (5 bases). Germline V CDR1 and CDR2: SGHRS, YFSETQ. CDR3 length: 16 amino acids. V lost 4 bases, J lost 7 bases, and 20 bases lay in between. The DNA of the CDR3 is TGCGCCAGCAGCCTGCTCCAAGGGGTGGAAGGTGAAAAACTGTTTTTT. Its translation is CASSLLQGVEGEKLFF.

V usage is TRBV4-2 and J usage is TRBJ2-7; 8 bases are shared with TRBD1. Germline values: CDR1 LGHNA, CDR2 YNFKEQ. The CDR3 has 14 amino acids. The J segment lost 4 bases and the V segment lost 6 bases, leaving 8 bases of the junction unmatched. The CDR3 is CASRLGQGGYEQYF. CDR3 nucleotide sequence: TGTGCCAGCAGACTCGGACAGGGTGGGTACGAGCAGTACTTC.

The V and J genes are TRBV28 and TRBJ2-7; 7 bases match TRBD2. V lost 3 bases and J lost 5; bases outside the gene matches: 7. Germline CDR1 reads MDHEN; CDR2 reads SYDVKM. This CDR3 has 14 amino acids. The CDR3: CASSFGGSLHEQYF. In DNA form, the CDR3 reads TGTGCCAGCAGTTTCGGCGGGAGCCTCCACGAGCAGTACTTC.

The gene calls are TRBV18 and TRBJ2-1; TRBD2 matches 8 bases. V gave up 5 bases and J gave up 8 bases; unmatched junction bases: 5. Germline-derived CDR1 and CDR2 are KGHSH and LQKENI. This CDR3 comprises 13 residues. The CDR3: CASSRTSIHEQFF. The CDR3 DNA sequence: TGTGCCAGCTCAAGGACTAGCATCCATGAGCAGTTCTTC.

V and J are TRBV6-6 and TRBJ2-7, with D hard to call. Looked up from germline, CDR1 is MNHNY and CDR2 is SVGAGI (reference sequence). The CDR3 is 14 residues long. With 2 bases removed from V and 4 bases from J, the gap between germline ends came to 12 bases. The DNA of the CDR3 is TGTGCCAGCAGTTACCCTATCGACTCGTACGAGCAGTACTTC. Protein product: CASSYPIDSYEQYF.

As for this clone: One end of the junction does not line up with germline, which may come from a read error. The gene calls are TRBV4-2 and TRBJ2-7; 11 bases align to TRBD2. The CDR3 is 13 amino acids. CDR1 and CDR2 (germline): LGHNA, YNFKEQ. The CDR3 coding sequence is TGTGCCAGCAGCCAAGTAGCGGGGGGGCCCCCTGGCTTC. Translation: CASSQVAGGPPGF.

This clone is a singleton in its sample. The chain has TRBV7-9 and TRBJ2-3; TRBD2 aligns across 14 bases. V gave up 4 bases and J gave up 4 bases; unmatched junction bases: 13. Germline V gene lookup returns CDR1 SEHNR and CDR2 FQNEAQ (reference sequence). The CDR3 runs to 19 residues. CDR3 DNA sequence: TGTGCCAGCAGCTCCCAATCCCCCGGGACTAGCGGGAGTTCAGATACGCAGTATTTT. Translating it yields CASSSQSPGTSGSSDTQYF.

This clone was counted a few times. The J gene is TRBJ2-7, the V gene TRBV5-5; 8 positions agree with TRBD1. CDR1 is SGHKS and CDR2 is YYEKEE in the germline V gene (reference sequence). The CDR3 totals 15 residues. The V and J ends lost 0 bases and 5 bases, in that order; junction bases with no gene match: 7. CDR3 bases: TGTGCCAGCAGCTTGGAGCAGGGGACAGGACACGAGCAGTACTTC. Translation: CASSLEQGTGHEQYF.

This clone was seen just once. The rearrangement links TRBV29-1 to TRBJ2-1; possibly TRBD2 for D (5 bases). V was pared by 5 bases and J by 1 base, with 15 bases between. The CDR3 is 15 residues long. Germline V gene sequence: CDR1 SQVTM, CDR2 ANQGSEA. The CDR3 sequence: CSVRHPRGSYNEQFF. DNA of the CDR3: TGCAGCGTTAGACATCCGCGCGGGTCCTACAATGAGCAGTTCTTC.

The rearrangement uses TRBV7-9 and TRBJ1-2, with D perhaps TRBD1 (5 bases). The CDR3 sequence is 14 residues long. The germline gives CDR1 SEHNR, CDR2 FQNEAQ (reference sequence). V dropped 2 bases and J dropped 6 bases, with 13 bases sitting between them. CDR3 in amino acids: CASSLTGLAHGYTF. The DNA for the CDR3 is TGTGCCAGCAGCTTAACAGGTTTGGCACATGGCTACACCTTC.

The chain employs TRBV4-2 and TRBJ2-3; TRBD1 matches 9 bases. V shed 0 bases, J shed 0 bases, and the junction held 1 base outside the gene matches. Germline loops: CDR1 LGHNA, CDR2 YNFKEQ. The CDR3 covers 16 residues. The CDR3 protein is CASSQEDRGSTDTQYF. CDR3 DNA: TGTGCCAGCAGCCAAGAGGACAGGGGTAGCACAGATACGCAGTATTTT.

The J gene is TRBJ1-2, the V gene TRBV2; 9 bases map to TRBD1. Germline CDR1 and CDR2: SNHLY and FYNNEI. With 5 bases clipped from V and 2 bases from J, the junction kept 3 bases outside the gene matches. This CDR3 spans 14 amino acids. CDR3 loop: CASSPTGGNYGYTF. CDR3 nucleotides: TGTGCCAGCAGTCCGACAGGGGGAAACTATGGCTACACCTTC.

This sequence joins TRBV4-1 and TRBJ2-5; 7 nucleotides line up with TRBD1. The J segment lost 2 bases and the V segment lost 3 bases, leaving 6 bases of the junction unmatched. Germline V lookup: CDR1 MGHRA, CDR2 YSYEKL. This CDR3 region has 15 residues. CDR3 coding DNA: TGCGCCAGCAGCCACCCGGGACAGAGACAAGAGACCCAGTACTTC. This sequence encodes CASSHPGQRQETQYF.

The V and J genes are TRBV7-9 and TRBJ1-1, with TRBD1 matching over 7 bases. The length of the CDR3 is 15 residues. Germline CDR1 SEHNR, CDR2 FQNEAQ (reference sequence). V gave up 5 bases and J gave up 4 bases; unmatched junction bases: 10. The CDR3 region is CASSEGQGVFTEAFF. The CDR3 bases are TGTGCCAGCAGCGAGGGGCAGGGGGTATTCACTGAAGCTTTCTTT.

The chain joins TRBV6-1 to TRBJ1-2; 8 bases agree with TRBD1. CDR3 length: 16 amino acids. CDR1 and CDR2 (germline): MNHNS, SASEGT. The ends lost 4 bases at V and 0 bases at J; junction bases unmatched: 7. The CDR3: CASSAARGRSNYGYTF. The CDR3, as DNA: TGTGCCAGCAGTGCTGCCAGGGGGCGCTCTAACTATGGCTACACCTTC.

Here the CDR3 DNA reads TGCGCCAGCAGCCAAGAGTGGGCTAGCGGGAACACCGGGGAGCTGTTTTTT. Residues: CASSQEWASGNTGELFF. This chain links TRBV4-1 with TRBJ2-2; 7 bases line up with TRBD2. The CDR3 is 17 residues long. With 0 bases clipped from V and 1 base from J, the junction kept 5 bases outside the gene matches. The germline CDR1 and CDR2 sequences are MGHRA and YSYEKL.

The chain is built from TRBV27 and TRBJ2-1; D perhaps matches TRBD1 (6 bases). Between the trimmed V and J ends, which lost 4 bases and 4 bases, there was a span of 29 bases. The CDR3 is 20 amino acids. Germline V gene data show CDR1 as MNHEY and CDR2 as SMNVEV (reference sequence). The CDR3 loop is CASSSQQGLGARGLYNEQFF. DNA for the CDR3: TGTGCCAGCAGTTCACAACAGGGTCTGGGGGCGAGGGGATTATACAATGAGCAGTTCTTC.

The V gene is TRBV5-1, the J gene TRBJ2-1; D is unresolved. The V end was cut by 0 bases, the J end by 2 bases, with 6 bases between. Germline V CDR1 and CDR2: SGHRS, YFSETQ. This CDR3 has 14 amino acids. The CDR3: CASSLDTTYNEQFF. The CDR3 region has the DNA TGCGCCAGCAGCTTGGATACTACCTACAATGAGCAGTTCTTC. Using reference TRBV5-1 and TRBJ2-1 for the parts outside the CDR3, the full variable domain is KAGVTQTPRYLIKTRGQQVTLSCSPISGHRSVSWYQQTPGQGLQFLFEYFSETQRNKGNFPGRFSGRQFSNSRSEMNVSTLELGDSALYLCASSLDTTYNEQFFGPGTRLTVL.